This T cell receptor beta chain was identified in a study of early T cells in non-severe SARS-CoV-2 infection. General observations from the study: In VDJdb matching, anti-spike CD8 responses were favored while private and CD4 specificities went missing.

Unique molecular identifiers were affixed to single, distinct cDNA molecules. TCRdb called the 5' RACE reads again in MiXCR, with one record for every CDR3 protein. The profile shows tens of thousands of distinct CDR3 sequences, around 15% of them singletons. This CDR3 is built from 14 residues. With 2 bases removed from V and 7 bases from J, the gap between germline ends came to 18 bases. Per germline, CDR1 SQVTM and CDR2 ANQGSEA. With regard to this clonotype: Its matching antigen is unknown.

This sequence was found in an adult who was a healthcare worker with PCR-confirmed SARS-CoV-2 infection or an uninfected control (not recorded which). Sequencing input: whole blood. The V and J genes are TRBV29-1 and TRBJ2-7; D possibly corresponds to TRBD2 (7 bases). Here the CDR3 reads CSVEIGGGGPEQYF. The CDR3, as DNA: TGCAGCGTTGAAATCGGGGGCGGGGGTCCTGAGCAGTACTTC.